This T cell receptor beta chain was sequenced in a study of vaccination effects on CD4 cells after COVID-19 (dated by TCRdb to between 2021 and 2024). About the investigation overall: Across the study, the median time from the second dose to post-vaccine sampling was 72 days (range 14 to 241). In both COVID-19 convalescent patients and infection-naive vaccine recipients, the study compared SARS-CoV-2 spike-specific CD4+ TCR repertoires from before mRNA vaccination with those from after it. The full study included 9 to 10 COVID-19 convalescent patients and a few SARS-CoV-2-naive healthy vaccine recipients. In the study, cultures from other donors were sequenced using the Oncomine TCR Beta short-read assay on an Illumina iSeq 100. Broader findings and caveats from the paper: Clones induced by infection and clones induced by vaccination both contracted markedly at late timepoints after vaccination, which fits with T cell responses waning over time. Only a small number of convalescent patients were included, and no early post-infection timepoints were available, which limited the study. Among healthy vaccine recipients, nearly all vaccine-induced clones were SARS-CoV-2 mono-reactive, and only 1 of 255 was cross-reactive with common cold coronaviruses.

Library construction relied on the immunoSEQ multiplex PCR assay. TCR beta CDR3 sequencing was performed on DNA from the cultured, isolated CD4+ T cells. On the study's bioinformatics: The analysis removed non-productive TCR sequences, trimmed reads to the CDR3 region, and retained only CDR3s that were 7 or more amino acids long. Antigen-specific clonotypes were identified with the MANAFEST web app by comparing expansion in peptide wells against reference cultures. Positive clones required FDR<0.05 expansion versus reference and all other wells, odds ratio above 5, and frequency above 0.1% in two replicate wells. A clonotype was defined as cross-reactive if the clonotype was significantly expanded both in SARS-CoV-2 spike wells and in at least one common cold coronavirus spike condition. Levenshtein distance calculated with the stringdist R package was used to assess CDR3 similarity, and unrooted trees were constructed with ape in R 3.6.1. In TCRdb, the immuneACCESS table is reduced to in-frame sequences with V and J assigned. These tables do not hold every clone; where another copy was compared, an unresolved V gene accounts for under half, and the others remain unexplained. The DNA was the basis for D and trimming; V, J and clone size are from that table. The sample table shows roughly 27,000 clones, and 75% to 80% are seen once. The leading ten clones occupy about 6.5% of the sample.

In the ViraFEST assay, PBMC were stimulated with viral peptide pools, and TCR sequencing was then used to find antigen-specific CD4+ T cell clonotypes based on their expansion. After less than 13 days of culture, CD4+ T cells were isolated with the EasySep CD4+ T cell isolation kit. Two doses of either the BNT162b2 or the mRNA-1273 mRNA SARS-CoV-2 vaccine were administered to participants. Negative nucleocapsid antibody results before and after vaccination confirmed that the healthy vaccine recipients had no prior SARS-CoV-2 infection. Over 1.5 million PBMC per well were cultured with 10 ug/ml peptides in IMDM containing approximately 4.5% human AB serum, 8.5 to 10 IU/ml IL-2 and gentamicin. On days 3 and 7, half of the culture medium was replaced with fresh IL-2-containing medium. Unless otherwise noted, each peptide stimulation condition was cultured in triplicate wells. Using Ficoll-Paque Plus gradient centrifugation, PBMC were separated from whole blood and then either used fresh or cryopreserved at -140C. Overlapping peptide pools spanned the spike proteins of SARS-CoV-2 and the common cold coronaviruses HCoV-NL63, HCoV-OC43 and HCoV-229E. The QIAamp micro DNA kit was used to extract genomic DNA from the cultured CD4+ T cells.

This clone was seen more than once but under ten times. No antigen is known for it. Per-base qualities were not stored, and no clone one base away is much larger. Its CDR3 holds 14 amino acids, cysteine through phenylalanine. The kept DNA is CDR3 alone, 42 bases in frame from the first base. V is shortened by 5 bases, J by 0 bases, and the region joining them spans 9 bases. The germline V gene provides CDR1 SNHLY and CDR2 FYNNEI. Recombination joined TRBV2 with TRBJ2-3; a tentative D match to TRBD2 spans 6 bases. Material: CD4+ T cells from PBMCs cultured with SARS-CoV-2 spike peptides, obtained after COVID-19 vaccination. The cell subset or site label corresponds to: SARS-CoV-2 spike overlapping peptide pool stimulation. This clonotype originated in a human donor who received a COVID-19 vaccine. Some clones in this sample may be carry-over from other donors' samples. The CDR3: CASSPGLSTDTQYF. Here is the DNA: TGTGCCAGCAGTCCGGGACTTAGCACAGATACGCAGTATTTT.